These 26 T cell receptor beta chains originate from one sample sequenced in a study of human T cells and chemical hapten exposure. Time point: patch test 1, 2 weeks after DPC sensitization. Treatment defined: therapeutic diphenylcyclopropenone sensitization with weekly scalp DPC. It was unfractionated whole blood from which total RNA was extracted. TCRdb redid the calling of the RACE reads with MiXCR, one entry per CDR3 protein. This table has 50,000 or so distinct CDR3 sequences, 8% to 13% appearing once. Sequenced here: whole blood, sampled in connection with sensitization to the hapten diphenylcyclopropenone (DPC). Source of these receptors: a woman aged 40 to 50 with alopecia areata. Some clones in this sample may be carry-over from other donors' samples.

This clonotype was counted between two and nine times. This chain uses TRBV3-1 with TRBJ1-1; D call uncertain. V dropped 0 bases and J dropped 1 base, with 12 bases sitting between them. Germline assignment: CDR1 LGHDT and CDR2 YNNKEL (reference sequence). CDR3 length: 16 amino acids. The CDR3 region has the DNA TGTGCCAGCAGCCAAGATTCGGGGAGATGGAACACTGAAGCTTTCTTT. Its translation: CASSQDSGRWNTEAFF.

CDR3 amino acids: CASSSGQGAAHQPQHF. The CDR3 DNA reads TGTGCCAGTTCCTCTGGGCAGGGGGCCGCCCATCAGCCCCAGCATTTT. The chain links TRBV19 to TRBJ1-5, with 8 bases fitting TRBD1. J lost 5 bases, V lost 8 bases, and 14 bases had no gene match. This CDR3 spans 16 amino acids. CDR1 and CDR2 from the germline V gene are LNHDA and SQIVND (reference sequence).

There are many counts of this clonotype. V gene TRBV7-6 combines with J gene TRBJ2-3; no reliable D call. V lost 3 bases and J lost 4, with 8 bases in between. The V gene's germline CDR1 is SGHVS and CDR2 FNYEAQ. The CDR3 has 13 amino acids. This CDR3 is CASSLAPPDTQYF. The CDR3 region has the DNA TGTGCCAGCAGCTTGGCCCCCCCAGATACGCAGTATTTT.

This clonotype was observed at least ten times. V usage is TRBV20-1 and J usage is TRBJ1-1; no clear D gene. V was pared by 5 bases and J by 1 base, with 14 bases between. Germline V gene lookup returns CDR1 DFQATT and CDR2 SNEGSKA (reference sequence). The CDR3 is 14 residues long. This CDR3 is CSAYRASRNTEAFF. Here the CDR3 DNA reads TGCAGTGCTTATCGAGCTTCCCGGAACACTGAAGCTTTCTTT.

This sequence joins TRBV2 and TRBJ2-1; tentative D call: TRBD2 (5 bases). The V and J ends lost 1 base and 1 base respectively, with 11 bases between them. This CDR3 spans 16 amino acids. The germline CDR1 and CDR2 sequences are SNHLY and FYNNEI. The CDR3 sequence is CASSEERRVSYNEQFF. The CDR3 DNA is TGTGCCAGCAGTGAAGAACGGCGGGTTTCCTACAATGAGCAGTTCTTC.

The chain links TRBV20-1 to TRBJ2-7; 9 bases map to TRBD1. The junction had 9 bases not matched to a gene; V was cut back by 2 bases and J by 4 bases. Per the germline V gene, CDR1 is DFQATT and CDR2 is SNEGSKA (reference sequence). The length of the CDR3 is 15 residues. CDR3 in DNA: TGCAGTGCTAGACAGCCGGGACAGGGTGTTTACGAGCAGTACTTC. It specifies CSARQPGQGVYEQYF.

This clonotype was recorded many times. The J gene is TRBJ1-6, the V gene TRBV18; the match to TRBD1 covers 7 bases. V lost 4 bases, J lost 7 bases, and 4 bases stayed unmatched. CDR1 KGHSH and CDR2 LQKENI come from the germline V gene. The length of the CDR3 is 14 residues. CDR3 residues: CASSRPGQNSPLHF. The DNA for the CDR3 is TGTGCCAGCTCACGACCGGGACAGAATTCACCCCTCCACTTT.

V is TRBV19 and J is TRBJ1-5; 8 bases are shared with TRBD1. V dropped 4 bases and J dropped 8; count of bases not matched to a gene: 10. Germline lookup yields CDR1 LNHDA and CDR2 SQIVND (reference sequence). This CDR3 has 15 residues. The CDR3 DNA follows: TGTGCCAGTAGTACGGAGACAGGGGACTTGGAGCCCCAGCATTTT. It is translated as CASSTETGDLEPQHF.

This clonotype was seen a few times. V is TRBV12-3 or TRBV12-4 and J is TRBJ1-5, with 8 positions matching TRBD1. The CDR3 extends over 15 amino acids. Germline trimming cut 6 bases from V and 4 bases from J; bases unmatched to any gene: 8. The CDR3 region is CASRLDRGRNQPQHF. The CDR3 nucleotides read TGTGCCAGCAGGCTCGACAGGGGCCGGAATCAGCCCCAGCATTTT.

This clonotype is medium-sized by share. The chain couples TRBV11-2 to TRBJ2-5; D ambiguous. The length of the CDR3 is 11 residues. V lost 3 bases to trimming and J lost 3 bases, with 2 bases between them. Germline V lookup: CDR1 SGHAT, CDR2 FQNNGV. CDR3 protein: CASSLKETQYF. CDR3 nucleotides: TGTGCCAGCAGCTTGAAAGAGACCCAGTACTTC. Variable domain in full (rest from reference TRBV11-2 and TRBJ2-5): EAGVAQSPRYKIIEKRQSVAFWCNPISGHATLYWYQQILGQGPKLLIQFQNNGVVDDSQLPKDRFSAERLKGVDSTLKIQPAKLEDSAVYLCASSLKETQYFGPGTRLLVL.

This clonotype has a count of ten or more. This chain links TRBV6-4 with TRBJ2-7; D not certain. The CDR3 length is 11 residues. The germline V gene has CDR1 MRHNA and CDR2 SNTAGT. Trimming pared 11 bases from V and 0 bases from J, leaving 8 bases between. This chain's CDR3 is CAGPRSYEQYF. Written as DNA, the CDR3 is TGTGCCGGCCCTCGCTCCTACGAGCAGTACTTC.

This clonotype occurred a few times. The chain combines TRBV29-1 with TRBJ2-7; D possibly corresponds to TRBD1 (6 bases). The ends were cut back, 4 bases at V and 5 bases at J, with 24 bases in the middle. The CDR3 consists of 16 residues. CDR1 SQVTM and CDR2 ANQGSEA come from the germline V gene. DNA of the CDR3: TGCAGCGTTGCGAGTTTTACGGAACAGGGAGTCCACGAGCAGTACTTC. Amino acids: CSVASFTEQGVHEQYF.

The chain is built from TRBV20-1 and TRBJ2-3, with 9 bases aligning to TRBD1. CDR1 is DFQATT and CDR2 is SNEGSKA in the germline V gene (reference sequence). V shed 5 bases, J shed 1 base, and the junction held 4 bases outside the gene matches. CDR3 length: 14 amino acids. In nucleotides, the CDR3 is TGCAGTGCTTCGGGACAGGGCGGCACAGATACGCAGTATTTT. Amino acids: CSASGQGGTDTQYF.

The chain joins TRBV28 to TRBJ2-5; no reliable D call. The germline V and J ends were trimmed by 5 bases and 5 bases, with 12 bases remaining between them. CDR1 MDHEN and CDR2 SYDVKM come from the germline V gene. The CDR3 covers 13 residues. The chain's CDR3 is CASSRPDIETQYF. CDR3 coding DNA: TGTGCCAGCAGTAGGCCCGATATTGAGACCCAGTACTTC. Together with reference TRBV28 and TRBJ2-5, the CDR3 gives the full variable domain: DVKVTQSSRYLVKRTGEKVFLECVQDMDHENMFWYRQDPGLGLRLIYFSYDVKMKEKGDIPEGYSVSREKKERFSLILESASTNQTSMYLCASSRPDIETQYFGPGTRLLVL.

This clonotype was detected many times. J is TRBJ2-7 and V is TRBV7-8; D may be TRBD2 (5 bases). The germline V gene has CDR1 SGHVS and CDR2 FQNEAQ. Deletions cut 6 bases from V and 6 bases from J, with 21 bases between. This CDR3 has 15 amino acids. The CDR3 DNA sequence: TGTGCCAGCAGTCGAGGGCTCCCGGCGGTCCTCGAGCAGTACTTC. It specifies CASSRGLPAVLEQYF.

This clonotype came up a few times. The V gene is TRBV6-5, the J gene TRBJ1-1; D gene uncertain. The CDR3 covers 13 residues. Germline CDR1 is MNHEY and CDR2 is SVGAGI. The ends were cut back, 3 bases at V and 3 bases at J, with 8 bases in the middle. CDR3 sequence reads: CASSYWRDTEAFF. The CDR3 DNA is TGTGCCAGCAGTTATTGGAGAGACACTGAAGCTTTCTTT.

This clonotype was seen ten or more times. The CDR3 reads CASSYSRSRLGHEQYF. CDR3 DNA sequence: TGTGCCAGCAGTTACTCAAGGTCCAGGCTTGGCCACGAGCAGTACTTC. The rearrangement uses TRBV6-2 or TRBV6-3 and TRBJ2-7; D unclear. This CDR3 is 16 amino acids long. The germline V gene has CDR1 MNHEY and CDR2 SVGEGT. Trimming stripped 0 bases from V and 5 bases from J, with 17 bases between.

The chain joins TRBV9 to TRBJ1-2, with 8 positions matching TRBD1. After removal of 2 bases from V and 4 bases from J, the junction contained 4 bases not matched to a gene. Germline CDR1 and CDR2: SGDLS and YYNGEE. This CDR3 has 14 residues. The CDR3: CASSVGTGSYGYTF. For the CDR3, the DNA is TGTGCCAGCAGCGTCGGGACAGGCTCCTATGGCTACACCTTC.

The gene calls are TRBV6-2 or TRBV6-3 and TRBJ2-1; D is undetermined. This CDR3 is 12 amino acids long. In germline, CDR1 is MNHEY, CDR2 SVGEGT. Trimming shortened V by 2 bases and J by 2 bases, and 1 base separated the two germline ends. CDR3: CASSYPYNEQFF. As DNA, the CDR3 is TGTGCCAGCAGTTACCCCTACAATGAGCAGTTCTTC.

This clonotype was observed at least ten times. The chain is built from TRBV4-2 and TRBJ2-1, with D possibly matching TRBD2 (5 bases). V was cut by 4 bases and J by 6 bases, with 10 bases left in between. Germline V gene data show CDR1 as LGHNA and CDR2 as YNFKEQ. This CDR3 contains 13 residues. The CDR3 DNA reads TGTGCCAGCAGCCGGGAGCGAGTCAATGAGCAGTTCTTC. Translating gives CASSRERVNEQFF.

In this sample, this clonotype turned up many times. This chain uses TRBV10-3 with TRBJ1-2, with 7 bases fitting TRBD1. V lost 0 bases, J lost 8 bases, and 6 bases stayed unmatched. Germline-derived CDR1 and CDR2 are ENHRY and SYGVKD. The CDR3 contains 14 residues. CDR3 in DNA: TGTGCCATCAGTGAGTCTGAAGGGGGCTCCGGCTACACCTTC. It encodes CAISESEGGSGYTF.

This chain links TRBV7-2 with TRBJ1-1; 7 bases line up with TRBD1. CDR1 SGHTA and CDR2 FQGNSA come from the germline V gene. The V segment lost 5 bases and the J segment 4 bases; nucleotides outside the gene matches: 4. This CDR3 spans 13 amino acids. CDR3 sequence: CASSPQGVTEAFF. The CDR3 DNA reads TGTGCCAGCAGCCCCCAGGGGGTCACTGAAGCTTTCTTT.

There are a few counts of this clonotype. J is TRBJ2-7 and V is TRBV7-9; D unclear. With 2 bases removed from V and 1 base from J, the gap between germline ends came to 9 bases. There are 14 residues in the CDR3. CDR1 and CDR2 (germline): SEHNR, FQNEAQ (reference sequence). The CDR3 sequence is CASSLYGESYEQYF. The DNA of the CDR3 is TGTGCCAGCAGCTTATATGGGGAATCCTACGAGCAGTACTTC.

The chain recombines TRBV12-3 or TRBV12-4 with TRBJ1-5; no clear D. V was trimmed by 7 bases and J by 4 bases, leaving 20 bases between them. CDR3 length: 16 amino acids. The DNA of the CDR3 is TGTGCCAGCACTTATGGTGGGGAGCGCCCTAATCAGCCCCAGCATTTT. Its protein product is CASTYGGERPNQPQHF.

V gene TRBV11-2 combines with J gene TRBJ2-4; 10 bases are a match to TRBD1. There are 15 residues in the CDR3. Per the germline V gene, CDR1 is SGHAT and CDR2 is FQNNGV. V lost 0 bases, J lost 4 bases, and 0 bases stayed unmatched. CDR3 in amino acids: CASSLEDRGKNIQYF. In DNA, the CDR3 is TGTGCCAGCAGCTTAGAGGACAGGGGGAAAAACATTCAGTACTTC.

The rearrangement uses TRBV6-1 and TRBJ1-1, with 7 bases matching TRBD1. With 2 bases clipped from V and 5 bases from J, the junction kept 2 bases outside the gene matches. This CDR3 comprises 13 residues. Germline V gives CDR1 MNHNS, CDR2 SASEGT. For the CDR3, the DNA is TGTGCCAGCAGTGAACAGACAGGGACTGAAGCTTTCTTT. It specifies CASSEQTGTEAFF.